This TCR beta chain was retrieved from a study of blood T cell repertoires in COVID-19. Per the study methods: By means of reference gene primer amplification, nucleated cell counts were estimated. Some clones are missing from TCRdb's copy, which holds only in-frame ones; the method was immunoSEQ multiplex PCR. The DNA gave D and trimming, while V, J and clone size come from that table. The sample lists 250,000 to 350,000 clones; about 91% were seen once. The specimen was peripheral blood. This clonotype originated in a woman in her sixties with acute or convalescent COVID-19.

In nucleotides, the CDR3 is TGTGCCAGCAGCCAGGACTGGCGGGAGACCCAGTACTTC. Protein: CASSQDWRETQYF. The rearrangement joins TRBV4-2 to TRBJ2-5; TRBD2 is a possible D gene (5 bases). CDR3 size: 13 residues. The V end lost 3 bases, the J end lost 5 bases, and 10 bases lay between the germline ends. Germline assignment: CDR1 LGHNA and CDR2 YNFKEQ.